A selection of T cell receptor beta chains follows, all from one sample in a study of cytomegalovirus exposure and HLA in healthy donors. The method was immunoSEQ multiplex PCR; TCRdb's version includes in-frame clones alone and lacks a portion of them. The data contain tens of thousands of clones, around 73% of them singletons. What was sequenced was PBMCs. The receptors here all came from a woman between 40 and 50 years old in good health and CMV-seropositive. Both conserved end residues are part of each CDR3. Each record gives: D gene, V gene, clone size, J gene, CDR3 protein, CDR3 DNA. D genes are given only for firm matches. Clone size, where shown, is once, few, many, or a class for clones that have expanded.

>.|TRBV10-3|.|TRBJ1-1
CAISTTEMNTEAFF
TGTGCCATCAGTACGACAGAGATGAACACTGAAGCTTTCTTT
>.|TRBV7-3|.|TRBJ1-1
CASSSEGSEAFF
TGTGCCAGCAGCTCCGAGGGCTCTGAAGCTTTCTTT
>TRBD2|TRBV2|.|TRBJ2-3
CASSDEGLAITTDTQYF
TGTGCCAGCAGTGATGAAGGACTAGCGATTACCACAGATACGCAGTATTTT
>.|TRBV7-2|.|TRBJ1-6
CASSLASGNNSPLHF
TGTGCCAGCAGCTTAGCGTCCGGTAATAATTCACCCCTCCACTTT
>TRBD1|TRBV27|.|TRBJ2-7
CASSIYRGHEQYF
TGTGCCAGCAGTATTTACAGGGGACACGAGCAGTACTTC
>.|TRBV10-3|.|TRBJ1-2
CAITSGEGGYTF
TGTGCCATTACATCAGGGGAAGGAGGCTACACCTTC
>.|TRBV29-1|.|TRBJ2-2
CSVGVAPAGELFF
TGCAGCGTTGGGGTAGCCCCGGCGGGGGAGCTGTTTTTT
>.|TRBV14|few|TRBJ1-5
CASSPNRDYNQPQHF
TGTGCCAGCAGCCCGAACAGGGATTACAATCAGCCCCAGCATTTT
>.|TRBV7-9|.|TRBJ2-1
CASISPSGGAVYNEQFF
TGTGCCAGCATATCCCCCTCGGGCGGGGCTGTCTACAATGAGCAGTTCTTC
>.|TRBV27|few|TRBJ1-4
CASSLYRADNEKLFF
TGTGCCAGCAGTTTATACAGGGCTGATAATGAAAAACTGTTTTTT
>TRBD1|TRBV5-1|.|TRBJ1-1
CASSWGTAMNTEAFF
TGCGCCAGCAGTTGGGGGACAGCCATGAACACTGAAGCTTTCTTT
>.|TRBV7-9|.|TRBJ2-2
CASSLTSGELFF
TGTGCCAGCAGCTTAACTTCTGGGGAGCTGTTTTTT
>TRBD1|TRBV7-3|few|TRBJ2-5
CASSRTGGLETQYF
TGTGCCAGCAGTCGGACAGGGGGCTTGGAGACCCAGTACTTC
>.|TRBV30|once|TRBJ1-5
CAWSMGGNQPQHF
TGTGCCTGGAGTATGGGGGGTAATCAGCCCCAGCATTTT
>.|TRBV19|.|TRBJ1-1
CASRARGTSEAFF
TGTGCCAGTAGGGCCAGGGGTACAAGTGAAGCTTTCTTT
>.|TRBV11-2|.|TRBJ1-3
CASSPGAGVGNTIYF
TGTGCCAGCAGCCCCGGCGCAGGGGTGGGAAACACCATATATTTT
>.|TRBV19|once|TRBJ2-1
CASIDGFSSYNEQFF
TGTGCCAGTATTGACGGGTTCAGCTCCTACAATGAGCAGTTCTTC
>.|TRBV6-6|.|TRBJ1-4
CASSYRQPDEKLFF
TGTGCCAGCAGTTATCGACAGCCCGATGAAAAACTGTTTTTT
>.|TRBV5-1|few|TRBJ1-1
CASSLAGASNTEAFF
TGCGCCAGCAGCTTGGCCGGAGCTTCGAACACTGAAGCTTTCTTT
>.|TRBV7-9|.|TRBJ1-6
CASSETGISPLHF
TGTGCCAGCAGCGAAACAGGGATTTCACCCCTCCACTTT
>.|TRBV28|once|TRBJ1-1
CASTSWDSKAEAFF
TGTGCCAGCACATCCTGGGACTCCAAGGCTGAAGCTTTCTTT
>TRBD1|TRBV5-4|.|TRBJ1-1
CASTLEGFFVQGSTEAFF
TGTGCCAGCACCCTGGAGGGGTTTTTCGTACAGGGGAGCACTGAAGCTTTCTTT